The T cell receptor beta chain under discussion was sequenced for a study of CD8 T cells in Susac syndrome. CDR1 and CDR2 (germline): KGHDR, SFDVKD. CDR3 length equals 11 residues. V was trimmed by 2 bases and J by 9 bases, leaving 4 bases between them. Study results and caveats: The study recognized that the number of individuals in its TCR sequencing and HLA analysis was relatively small.

In the case of this clonotype: Its antigen remains unidentified.

Reverse transcription of 0.5 to 1 ug RNA was performed with random hexamers. TCRdb reprocessed the immunoSEQ multiplex PCR reads via MiXCR and lists one record per CDR3 protein. The table includes 150,000 to 200,000 distinct CDR3 sequences, about 95% detected once. The sequenced target, TCR beta, came from blood CD8+ and CD4+ T cells. Sequencing was carried out using CD4+ T cells from PBMCs. The V call is TRBV24-1, the J call TRBJ2-1; D ambiguous. The TCR comes from a human donor with multiple sclerosis. CDR3 residues: CATSDWGEQFF. The CDR3 DNA reads as TGTGCCACCAGTGATTGGGGTGAGCAGTTCTTC.